This T cell receptor beta chain stems from a study of breast tumors, draining lymph nodes, adjacent tissues. Overall study findings and caveats: Most tumor T cells seemingly derive from lymph node, then expand in tumor. Tumor TCR diversity was below lymph nodes but above nontumor tissue. The lymph node origin of tumor T cells was framed as consistent with a hypothesis, not demonstrated. Tumor and nontumor repertoires were significantly more similar in luminal-like than in basal-like breast cancer.

One entry per CDR3 protein, called by TCRdb with MiXCR from the multiplex PCR reads. The table has about 22,000 distinct CDR3 sequences, about 70% seen once; the top ten hold 15% to 20%. Germline loops: CDR1 LNHNV, CDR2 YYDKDF (reference sequence). This CDR3 region has 14 residues. The V end was cut by 1 base, the J end by 5 bases, with 12 bases between. In this sample, this clonotype is medium-sized (0.01 to 0.1%). The antigen remains undetermined. This TCR derives from a female donor with breast cancer. Some clones in this sample may be carry-over from other donors' samples. J is TRBJ2-7 and V is TRBV15; D gene ambiguous. Input material: tumor-adjacent breast tissue. The CDR3 loop reads CATSRGTRSDEQYF. The CDR3 DNA reads as TGTGCCACCAGCAGAGGGACCCGGAGTGACGAGCAGTACTTC.